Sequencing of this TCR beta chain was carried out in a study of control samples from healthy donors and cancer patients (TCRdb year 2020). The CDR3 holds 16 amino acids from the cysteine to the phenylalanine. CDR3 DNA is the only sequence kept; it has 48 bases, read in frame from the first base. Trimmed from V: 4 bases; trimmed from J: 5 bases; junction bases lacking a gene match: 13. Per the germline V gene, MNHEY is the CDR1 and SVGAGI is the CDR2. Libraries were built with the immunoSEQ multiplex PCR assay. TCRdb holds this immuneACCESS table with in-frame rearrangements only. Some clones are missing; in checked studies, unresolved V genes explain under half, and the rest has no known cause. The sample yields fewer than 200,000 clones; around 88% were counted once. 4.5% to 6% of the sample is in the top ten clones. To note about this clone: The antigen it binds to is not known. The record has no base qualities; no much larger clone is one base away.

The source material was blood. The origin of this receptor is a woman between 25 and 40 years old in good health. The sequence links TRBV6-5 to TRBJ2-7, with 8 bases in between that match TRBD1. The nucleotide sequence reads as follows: TGTGCCAGCAGTTCCCCTATATCGACAGGGGTGAACGAGCAGTACTTC. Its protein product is CASSSPISTGVNEQYF.